The clone carrying this T cell receptor (beta chain) occurred once. Authors' methods: Cell counts per sample came from amplifying reference gene primers. Here immunoSEQ multiplex PCR was the method, and the copy in TCRdb shows in-frame clones only, minus some. D and trimming were read from the DNA, whereas the V and J calls and clone size are those reported in that table. The sample shows about 83,000 clones, 88% of them seen only once. The germline V gene encodes CDR1 KGHSH and CDR2 LQKENI. The CDR3 loop spans 16 amino acids. Unmatched junction bases numbered 7, after V lost 3 bases and J lost 7 bases. The entry originates in a study of blood T cell repertoires in COVID-19. Study context: Sites across the United States, Italy and Spain contributed samples from acute and convalescent COVID-19. Nucleic acid was either cDNA or gDNA, and it came from T cells, B-cell-depleted T cells, or PBMCs.

Sequenced material: peripheral blood. This clonotype was sampled from a human donor in a cohort sampled during active COVID-19. The genes are TRBV18 and TRBJ1-6; 9 nucleotides line up with TRBD1. The CDR3 sequence: CASSPFRDRDNSPLHF. The DNA of the CDR3 is TGTGCCAGCTCACCCTTTAGGGACAGGGACAATTCACCCCTCCACTTT.